The sequence of this T cell receptor beta chain was determined in a study of blood T cell repertoires in COVID-19. Looking at the study overall: Sites across the United States, Italy and Spain contributed samples from acute and convalescent COVID-19. T cells, B-cell-depleted T cells, or PBMCs provided the cDNA or gDNA that served as material.

Germline V CDR1 and CDR2: KGHSH, LQKENI. Between the trimmed V and J ends, which lost 2 bases and 6 bases, there was a span of 5 bases. CDR3 length equals 12 residues. Original processing notes: Cell counts per sample came from amplifying reference gene primers. The table came from immunoSEQ multiplex PCR; TCRdb's copy has only in-frame clones and leaves some out. For V, J and clone size, that table is used; D and trimming come from the DNA. The repertoire holds approximately 230,000 clones, with roughly 80% as singletons. This receptor was identified in an elderly man with acute or convalescent COVID-19. Sequencing was performed on peripheral blood. The V and J genes are TRBV18 and TRBJ2-1, with no clear D. The CDR3 here is CASSPTPNEQFF. For the CDR3, the DNA is TGTGCCAGCTCACCAACTCCCAATGAGCAGTTCTTC.